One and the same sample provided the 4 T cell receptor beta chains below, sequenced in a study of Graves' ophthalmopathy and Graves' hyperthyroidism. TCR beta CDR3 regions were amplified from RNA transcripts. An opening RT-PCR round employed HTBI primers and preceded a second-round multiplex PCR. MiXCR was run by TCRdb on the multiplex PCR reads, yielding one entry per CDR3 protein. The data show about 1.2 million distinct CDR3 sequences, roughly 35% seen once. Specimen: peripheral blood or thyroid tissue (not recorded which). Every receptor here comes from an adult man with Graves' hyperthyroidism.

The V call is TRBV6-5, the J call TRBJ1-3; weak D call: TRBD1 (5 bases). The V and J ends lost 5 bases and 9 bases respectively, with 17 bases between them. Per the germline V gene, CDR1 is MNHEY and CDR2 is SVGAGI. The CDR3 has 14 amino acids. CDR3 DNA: TGTGCCAGCAGTGTCGGGACGCCTGGACTCACCATATATTTT. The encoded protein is CASSVGTPGLTIYF.

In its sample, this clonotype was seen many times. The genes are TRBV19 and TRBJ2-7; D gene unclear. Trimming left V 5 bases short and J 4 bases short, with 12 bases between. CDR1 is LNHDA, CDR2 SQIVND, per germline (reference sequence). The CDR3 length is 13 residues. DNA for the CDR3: TGTGCCAGTAGTCCGCCCCCGTCTTACGAGCAGTACTTC. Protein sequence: CASSPPPSYEQYF.

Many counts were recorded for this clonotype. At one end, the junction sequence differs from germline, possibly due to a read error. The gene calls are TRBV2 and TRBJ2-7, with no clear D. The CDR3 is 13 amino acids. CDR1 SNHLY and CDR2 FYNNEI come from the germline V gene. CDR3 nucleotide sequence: TGTGCCAGGTCGGACGCAAGCTCCTACGAGCAATACTTC. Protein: CARSDASSYEQYF.

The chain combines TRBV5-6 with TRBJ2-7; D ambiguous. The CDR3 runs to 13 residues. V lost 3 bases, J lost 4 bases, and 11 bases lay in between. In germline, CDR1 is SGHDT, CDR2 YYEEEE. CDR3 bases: TGTGCCAGCAGCTCCTGGAATGGATACGAGCAGTACTTC. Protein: CASSSWNGYEQYF. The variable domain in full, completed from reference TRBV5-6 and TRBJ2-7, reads DAGVTQSPTHLIKTRGQQVTLRCSPKSGHDTVSWYQQALGQGPQFIFQYYEEEERQRGNFPDRFSGHQFPNYSSELNVNALLLGDSALYLCASSSWNGYEQYFGPGTRLTVT.